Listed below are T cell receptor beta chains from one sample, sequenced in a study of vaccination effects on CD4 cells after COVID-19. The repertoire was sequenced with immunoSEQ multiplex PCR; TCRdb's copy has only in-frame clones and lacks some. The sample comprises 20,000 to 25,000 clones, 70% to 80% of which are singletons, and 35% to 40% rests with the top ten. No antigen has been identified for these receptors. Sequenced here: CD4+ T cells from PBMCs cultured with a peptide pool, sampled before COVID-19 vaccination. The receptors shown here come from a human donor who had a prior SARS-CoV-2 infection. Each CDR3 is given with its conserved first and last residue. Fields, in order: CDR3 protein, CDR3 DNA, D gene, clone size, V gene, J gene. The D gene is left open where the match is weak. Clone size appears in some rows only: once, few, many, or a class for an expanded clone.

cdr3_aa: CASSLIVTGSTDTQYF
cdr3_nt: TGTGCCAGCAGTCTGATCGTTACAGGGAGCACAGATACGCAGTATTTT
d_call: -
clone_size: few
v_call: TRBV6-4
j_call: TRBJ2-3

cdr3_aa: CASSPVGLGGEKLFF
cdr3_nt: TGTGCCAGCTCACCGGTTGGGCTGGGCGGTGAAAAACTGTTTTTT
d_call: -
clone_size: -
v_call: TRBV18
j_call: TRBJ1-4

cdr3_aa: CASSYRGGTGLGEQYF
cdr3_nt: TGCGCCAGCAGCTATCGGGGGGGGACAGGTTTGGGCGAGCAGTACTTC
d_call: -
clone_size: -
v_call: TRBV5-1
j_call: TRBJ2-7

cdr3_aa: CASSLDGRGGTQYF
cdr3_nt: TGTGCCAGCAGCTTGGACGGCCGGGGGGGGACCCAGTACTTC
d_call: TRBD2
clone_size: -
v_call: TRBV5-4
j_call: TRBJ2-5

cdr3_aa: CASSLLAGGLFVEGNEQFF
cdr3_nt: TGCGCCAGCAGCCTACTAGCGGGAGGGCTGTTTGTAGAGGGTAATGAGCAGTTCTTC
d_call: TRBD2
clone_size: -
v_call: TRBV4-1
j_call: TRBJ2-1

cdr3_aa: CASSQLAEDTQYF
cdr3_nt: TGTGCCAGCAGCCAGCTAGCGGAAGATACGCAGTATTTT
d_call: TRBD2
clone_size: -
v_call: TRBV4-2
j_call: TRBJ2-3

cdr3_aa: CASSLGGGLNYEQYF
cdr3_nt: TGTGCCAGCAGCTTAGGGGGGGGACTGAACTACGAGCAGTACTTC
d_call: TRBD2
clone_size: -
v_call: TRBV7-3
j_call: TRBJ2-7

cdr3_aa: CASSPGMPSYNEQFF
cdr3_nt: TGTGCCAGCAGCCCCGGGATGCCTTCGTACAATGAGCAGTTCTTC
d_call: -
clone_size: -
v_call: TRBV14
j_call: TRBJ2-1

cdr3_aa: CASRPTSGGALETQYF
cdr3_nt: TGCGCCAGCAGGCCAACTAGCGGGGGGGCTCTGGAGACCCAGTACTTC
d_call: TRBD2
clone_size: -
v_call: TRBV5-1
j_call: TRBJ2-5

cdr3_aa: CASSLGLAGSTDTQYF
cdr3_nt: TGTGCCAGCAGCCTGGGACTAGCGGGGAGCACAGATACGCAGTATTTT
d_call: TRBD2
clone_size: few
v_call: TRBV5-4
j_call: TRBJ2-3

cdr3_aa: CASSPRPSSGANVLTF
cdr3_nt: TGTGCCAGCAGCCCCCGTCCTAGCTCTGGGGCCAACGTCCTGACTTTC
d_call: -
clone_size: -
v_call: TRBV3-1/TRBV3-2
j_call: TRBJ2-6

cdr3_aa: CASTRNGELFF
cdr3_nt: TGTGCCAGCACCAGAAACGGGGAGCTGTTTTTT
d_call: -
clone_size: -
v_call: TRBV9
j_call: TRBJ2-2

cdr3_aa: CASSSGGDGNSPLHF
cdr3_nt: TGTGCCAGCAGCTCTGGGGGGGACGGAAATTCACCCCTCCACTTT
d_call: -
clone_size: -
v_call: TRBV7-2
j_call: TRBJ1-6

cdr3_aa: CASSAQGLAKNIQYF
cdr3_nt: TGTGCCAGCAGTGCCCAGGGTTTGGCCAAAAACATTCAGTACTTC
d_call: -
clone_size: -
v_call: TRBV2
j_call: TRBJ2-4

cdr3_aa: CASSEDFWGMNTEAFF
cdr3_nt: TGTGCCAGCAGTGAAGATTTCTGGGGGATGAACACTGAAGCTTTCTTT
d_call: -
clone_size: -
v_call: TRBV6-1
j_call: TRBJ1-1

cdr3_aa: CAISESRDTWTDYGYTF
cdr3_nt: TGTGCCATCAGTGAGTCTCGGGACACCTGGACGGACTATGGCTACACCTTC
d_call: -
clone_size: few
v_call: TRBV10-3
j_call: TRBJ1-2

cdr3_aa: CASSPGQVQETQYF
cdr3_nt: TGTGCCAGTAGCCCCGGACAGGTTCAAGAGACCCAGTACTTC
d_call: TRBD1
clone_size: -
v_call: TRBV19
j_call: TRBJ2-5

cdr3_aa: CASSPSGQGLTDTQYF
cdr3_nt: TGCGCCAGCAGCCCGTCTGGACAGGGCTTGACAGATACGCAGTATTTT
d_call: TRBD1
clone_size: -
v_call: TRBV4-1
j_call: TRBJ2-3

cdr3_aa: CASSGRQQETQYF
cdr3_nt: TGCGCCAGCAGCGGAAGACAGCAAGAGACCCAGTACTTC
d_call: -
clone_size: -
v_call: TRBV5-1
j_call: TRBJ2-5

cdr3_aa: CASAFTAGGVTDTQYF
cdr3_nt: TGTGCCAGCGCATTTACAGCCGGGGGGGTCACAGATACGCAGTATTTT
d_call: TRBD2
clone_size: -
v_call: TRBV11-2
j_call: TRBJ2-3

cdr3_aa: CASSPTSGPYEQYF
cdr3_nt: TGTGCCAGCAGCCCGACTAGCGGTCCCTACGAGCAGTACTTC
d_call: TRBD2
clone_size: -
v_call: TRBV25-1
j_call: TRBJ2-7

cdr3_aa: CASSDFGDRGRYEQFF
cdr3_nt: TGTGCCAGCTCAGATTTTGGGGACAGGGGGCGATATGAGCAGTTCTTC
d_call: TRBD1
clone_size: -
v_call: TRBV18
j_call: TRBJ2-1

cdr3_aa: CASSLGGSGNTIYF
cdr3_nt: TGTGCCAGCAGCTTAGGAGGATCTGGAAACACCATATATTTT
d_call: -
clone_size: -
v_call: TRBV7-9
j_call: TRBJ1-3

cdr3_aa: CASSQDVRGEHGYTF
cdr3_nt: TGCGCCAGCAGCCAAGACGTCAGGGGTGAACATGGCTACACCTTC
d_call: -
clone_size: -
v_call: TRBV4-1
j_call: TRBJ1-2

cdr3_aa: CASSQGGLLLGELFF
cdr3_nt: TGTGCCAGCAGCCAGGGGGGACTCTTACTCGGGGAGCTGTTTTTT
d_call: -
clone_size: once
v_call: TRBV11-3
j_call: TRBJ2-2

cdr3_aa: CASSRVLSERAQYF
cdr3_nt: TGTGCCAGCAGCCGCGTTCTGTCGGAAAGAGCGCAGTATTTT
d_call: -
clone_size: -
v_call: TRBV7-2
j_call: TRBJ2-3

cdr3_aa: CAWSVSGEGTQYF
cdr3_nt: TGTGCCTGGAGTGTATCGGGAGAGGGGACCCAGTACTTC
d_call: -
clone_size: -
v_call: TRBV30
j_call: TRBJ2-5

cdr3_aa: CASKNLQGAQNTGELFF
cdr3_nt: TGTGCCAGCAAGAATTTACAGGGGGCGCAGAACACCGGGGAGCTGTTTTTT
d_call: TRBD1
clone_size: -
v_call: TRBV7-9
j_call: TRBJ2-2

cdr3_aa: CASSDSDRADTGELFF
cdr3_nt: TGTGCCAGCAGTGACTCGGACAGGGCAGACACCGGGGAGCTGTTTTTT
d_call: TRBD1
clone_size: -
v_call: TRBV6-4
j_call: TRBJ2-2

cdr3_aa: CASSLYPGGNQPQHF
cdr3_nt: TGTGCCAGCAGCTTATACCCTGGCGGCAATCAGCCCCAGCATTTT
d_call: -
clone_size: -
v_call: TRBV7-2
j_call: TRBJ1-5

cdr3_aa: CASSGRDRGAKNIQYF
cdr3_nt: TGTGCCAGCAGTGGCCGGGACAGGGGCGCCAAAAACATTCAGTACTTC
d_call: TRBD1
clone_size: -
v_call: TRBV6-1
j_call: TRBJ2-4